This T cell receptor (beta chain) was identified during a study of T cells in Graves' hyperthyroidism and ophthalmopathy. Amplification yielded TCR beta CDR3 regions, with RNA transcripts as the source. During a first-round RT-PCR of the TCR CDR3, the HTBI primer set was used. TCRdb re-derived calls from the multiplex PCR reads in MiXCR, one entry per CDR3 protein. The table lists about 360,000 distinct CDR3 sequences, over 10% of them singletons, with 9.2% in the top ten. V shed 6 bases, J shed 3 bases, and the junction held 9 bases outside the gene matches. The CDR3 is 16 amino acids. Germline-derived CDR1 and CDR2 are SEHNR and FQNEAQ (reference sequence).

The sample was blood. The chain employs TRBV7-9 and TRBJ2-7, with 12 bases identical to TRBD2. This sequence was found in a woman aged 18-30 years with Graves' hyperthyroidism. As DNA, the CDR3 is TGTGCCAGCAGACGACACTCGGGACTAGCGGGCTACGAGCAGTACTTC. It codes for CASRRHSGLAGYEQYF.